These 5 T cell receptor beta chains were all obtained from the same sample, sequenced in a study of beta chain features in type 1 diabetes. These receptors are not linked to any known antigen. The sequenced template was cDNA made from the entire isolated RNA. Profiled with immunoSEQ multiplex PCR; TCRdb holds only in-frame clones, not every one. The table records about 700,000 clones, 10% to 15% of them present only once. Notes on the study in general: Significant though moderate, a shortening of TCRB CDR3s appeared in all four CD4+ subsets of Type 1 diabetes patients.

Sequencing was performed on naive CD4+ T cells from blood. Source of these receptors: a man between 18 and 29 years old with type 1 diabetes.

This clone was seen only a few times. The rearrangement links TRBV30 to TRBJ1-1; maybe TRBD1 (5 bases). Trimming shortened V by 7 bases and J by 5 bases, and 17 bases separated the two germline ends. CDR1 is GTSNPN, CDR2 SVGIG, per germline (reference sequence). The CDR3 loop spans 13 amino acids. CDR3 in DNA: TGTGCCTCCGCCAGGGAGGCCCGGACTGAAGCTTTCTTT. Its protein is CASAREARTEAFF.

This clone has only a few counts. CDR3 nucleotide sequence: TGTGCCAGCAGTGTTAGCGGTAGCACAGATACGCAGTATTTT. The encoded protein is CASSVSGSTDTQYF. The chain is built from TRBV2 and TRBJ2-3; a weak D match, TRBD2 (6 bases). This CDR3 is built from 14 residues. The germline gives CDR1 SNHLY, CDR2 FYNNEI. Deletions cut 4 bases from V and 0 bases from J, with 8 bases between.

The genes are TRBV7-9 and TRBJ1-1; D is perhaps TRBD1 (6 bases). V lost 3 bases and J lost 5, with 13 bases in between. The CDR3 totals 14 residues. Germline-derived CDR1 and CDR2 are SEHNR and FQNEAQ (reference sequence). The CDR3 DNA sequence: TGTGCCAGCAGCTTGGGGACACTTGGGACTGAAGCTTTCTTT. Its protein is CASSLGTLGTEAFF.

The genes are TRBV5-6 and TRBJ1-2; a possible D gene is TRBD1 (5 bases). The CDR3 is made up of 12 amino acids. Trimming stripped 3 bases from V and 4 bases from J, with 7 bases between. CDR1 is SGHDT, CDR2 YYEEEE, per germline. CDR3 bases: TGTGCCAGCAGCTCAGGGTCCTATGGCTACACCTTC. Protein product: CASSSGSYGYTF.

This clone has only a few counts. CDR3 DNA sequence: TGCAGCGTTGCAGGGGGTTCTCAGCCCCAGCATTTT. Residues: CSVAGGSQPQHF. The chain couples TRBV29-1 to TRBJ1-5, with TRBD1 identical over 7 bases. V was pared by 4 bases and J by 6 bases, with 3 bases of the junction left unmatched. CDR1 and CDR2 from the germline V gene are SQVTM and ANQGSEA. The CDR3 has 12 residues.